The 8 T cell receptor beta chains given below trace back to one sample, sequenced in a study of T cell clonality in common variable immunodeficiency. TCRdb keeps only in-frame clones here, not all; method: immunoSEQ multiplex PCR. The record shows tens of thousands of clones for this sample, with no singletons present. Material for sequencing was peripheral blood mononuclear cells. These receptors were obtained from a person between 18 and 75 years old in good health.

This clone was recorded many times. The read stops 3 residues short of the end of the CDR3; the missing end is completed from the germline J gene. The chain recombines TRBV10-1 with TRBJ2-1; 8 bases align to TRBD1. Germline trimming cut 4 bases from V and 7 bases from J; bases unmatched to any gene: 3. CDR3 length: 13 amino acids. Germline V gene lookup returns CDR1 WNHNN and CDR2 SYGVQD (reference sequence). CDR3: CASSVNRGNEQFF. Incomplete CDR3 DNA: TGCGCCAGCAGTGTAAACAGGGGGAATGAG.

The table lists this clone with many counts. The CDR3 end lies 3 residues beyond the end of the read and is filled in from the germline J gene. V and J are TRBV10-1 and TRBJ2-2, with a weak D call TRBD2 (5 bases). V gave up 6 bases and J gave up 2 bases, with 7 bases separating them. The CDR3 is made up of 13 amino acids. Germline CDR1 reads WNHNN; CDR2 reads SYGVQD (reference sequence). The DNA read from the CDR3 is TGCGCCAGCAGCGACTATAACACCGGGGAG. Amino acid sequence: CASSDYNTGE. The CDR3 in its entirety is CASSDYNTGELFF.

In its sample, this clone was seen many times. The CDR3 extends 3 residues past the end of the read, so its final part is completed from the germline J gene. This chain joins TRBV7-2 and TRBJ2-5; D might be TRBD2 (5 bases). Trimming left V 5 bases short and J 5 bases short, with 18 bases between. The CDR3 is made up of 15 amino acids. Germline CDR1 and CDR2: SGHTA and FQGNSA. The CDR3 loop is CASSLQRQLEETQYF. The sequenced CDR3 bases are TGTGCCAGCAGCCTCCAAAGGCAACTAGAGGAGACC. The variable domain in full, completed from reference TRBV7-2 and TRBJ2-5, reads GAGVSQSPSNKVTEKGKDVELRCDPISGHTALYWYRQSLGQGLEFLIYFQGNSAPDKSGLPSDRFSAERTGGSVSTLTIQRTQQEDSAVYLCASSLQRQLEETQYFGPGTRLLVL.

This clone was found many times. The CDR3 end is not reached by the read, which stops 3 residues before it; the germline J gene fills it in. The chain is built from TRBV19 and TRBJ2-1; possibly TRBD2 for D (7 bases). The CDR3 spans 14 residues. V lost 7 bases to trimming and J lost 9 bases, with 19 bases between them. From germline, CDR1 is LNHDA and CDR2 SQIVND (reference sequence). CDR3 residues: CASNLAGASGEQFF. The sequenced CDR3 bases are TGTGCCAGTAACCTCGCGGGGGCTAGCGGTGAG. Full variable domain (outside the CDR3, taken from reference TRBV19 and TRBJ2-1): DGGITQSPKYLFRKEGQNVTLSCEQNLNHDAMYWYRQDPGQGLRLIYYSQIVNDFQKGDIAEGYSVSREKKESFPLTVTSAQKNPTAFYLCASNLAGASGEQFFGPGTRLTVL.

In this sample, this clone turned up many times. Sequencing ends 3 residues short of the CDR3 end; the germline J gene provides the rest. The V gene is TRBV28, the J gene TRBJ2-5; D is undetermined. From germline, CDR1 is MDHEN and CDR2 SYDVKM. V lost 5 bases and J lost 5, with 9 bases in between. The CDR3 sequence is 12 residues long. The DNA read from the CDR3 is TGTGCCAGCAGTAATAGGCGGGAGACC. This codes for CASSNRRET. The entire CDR3 protein reads CASSNRRETQYF.

This clone was picked up many times. Incomplete CDR3 DNA: TGTGCCAGCAAATCATCGGGACTAGCGGGAGGGTATGAG. The encoded protein is CASKSSGLAGGYE. The CDR3 in its entirety is CASKSSGLAGGYEQFF. The genes are TRBV5-4 and TRBJ2-1; 16 bases line up with TRBD2. The read ends 3 residues before the CDR3 terminus; that terminus is restored from the germline J gene. CDR3 length equals 16 residues. Germline V lookup: CDR1 SGHNT, CDR2 YYREEE (reference sequence). The V and J ends lost 6 bases and 8 bases, in that order; junction bases with no gene match: 8. The variable domain in full, completed from reference TRBV5-4 and TRBJ2-1, reads ETGVTQSPTHLIKTRGQQVTLRCSSQSGHNTVSWYQQALGQGPQFIFQYYREEENGRGNFPPRFSGLQFPNYSSELNVNALELDDSALYLCASKSSGLAGGYEQFFGPGTRLTVL.

As concerns this clone: The CDR3 end is not reached by the read, which stops 3 residues before it; the germline J gene fills it in. V usage is TRBV11-3 and J usage is TRBJ2-1, with 7 positions matching TRBD1. The CDR3 spans 14 residues. With 2 bases clipped from V and 6 bases from J, the junction kept 4 bases outside the gene matches. CDR1 is SGHNT, CDR2 YENEEA, per germline. The DNA read from the CDR3 is TGTGCCAGCAGCTTATTCCAGGGGGTCAATGAG. Translation: CASSLFQGVNE. The CDR3 in its entirety is CASSLFQGVNEQFF.

Only a few counts were recorded for this clone. The CDR3 is cut off 3 residues early in the read; its end comes from the germline J gene. The chain employs TRBV2 and TRBJ1-1; D gene uncertain. The CDR3 sequence is 17 residues long. V was trimmed by 6 bases and J by 3 bases, leaving 23 bases between them. The germline gives CDR1 SNHLY, CDR2 FYNNEI. The CDR3 loop is CASRYSKVSSPDTEAFF. The CDR3 DNA, read in part, is TGTGCCAGCAGATACAGCAAAGTGAGCTCGCCAGACACTGAA.